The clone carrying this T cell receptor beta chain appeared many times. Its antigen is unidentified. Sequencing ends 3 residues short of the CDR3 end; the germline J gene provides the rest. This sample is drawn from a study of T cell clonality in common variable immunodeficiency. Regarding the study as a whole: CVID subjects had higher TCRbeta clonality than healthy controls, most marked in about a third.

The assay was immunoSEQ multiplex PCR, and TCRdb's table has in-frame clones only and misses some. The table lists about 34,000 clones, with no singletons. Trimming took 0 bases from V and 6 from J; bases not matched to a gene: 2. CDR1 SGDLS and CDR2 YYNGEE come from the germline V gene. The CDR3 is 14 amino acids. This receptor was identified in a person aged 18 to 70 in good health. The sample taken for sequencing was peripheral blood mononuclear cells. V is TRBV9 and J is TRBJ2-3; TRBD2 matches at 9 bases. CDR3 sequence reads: CASSVVAGVDTQYF. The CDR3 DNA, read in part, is TGTGCCAGCAGCGTAGTAGCGGGAGTGGATACG.